Listed below are T cell receptor beta chains from one sample, sequenced in a study of blood T cell repertoires in COVID-19. Method: immunoSEQ multiplex PCR; TCRdb's copy keeps in-frame clones and lacks some. Seen here are approximately 210,000 clones, about 88% observed once, and the top ten hold 4.8%. Sequencing input: peripheral blood. The receptors were gathered from a middle-aged woman with acute or convalescent COVID-19. CDR3s include the opening cysteine and the closing phenylalanine or tryptophan. The order of the fields is clone size, V gene, CDR3 length, D gene, J gene, CDR3 protein, CDR3 DNA. D genes are given only for firm matches. Clone size is not always given. Where it is, it says once, few, many or a class for expanded clones.

.	TRBV9	15	TRBD1	TRBJ1-4	CASSPTGGTNEKLFF	TGTGCCAGCAGCCCGACAGGGGGCACTAATGAAAAACTGTTTTTT
.	TRBV30	13	TRBD1	TRBJ2-5	CAWSGQGGETQYF	TGTGCCTGGAGTGGACAGGGGGGCGAGACCCAGTACTTC
.	TRBV19	15	.	TRBJ1-2	CASSPRQTANYGYTF	TGTGCCAGTAGTCCCCGACAGACTGCTAACTATGGCTACACCTTC
.	TRBV24-1	14	TRBD2	TRBJ2-3	CATSPGGITDTQYF	TGTGCCACCAGTCCGGGGGGGATCACAGATACGCAGTATTTT
.	TRBV2	14	.	TRBJ2-3	CASSVLASTDTQYF	TGTGCCAGCAGTGTATTGGCTAGCACAGATACGCAGTATTTT
.	TRBV5-1	16	TRBD1	TRBJ1-2	CASSLPTGLANYGYTF	TGCGCCAGCAGCCTACCGACAGGGCTAGCTAACTATGGCTACACCTTC
.	TRBV29-1	13	TRBD2	TRBJ2-3	CSAEELAGDTQYF	TGCAGCGCCGAGGAGCTAGCGGGAGATACGCAGTATTTT
.	TRBV4-2	14	.	TRBJ1-1	CASSRGGVEAEAFF	TGTGCCAGCAGCCGAGGGGGGGTGGAGGCTGAAGCTTTCTTT
few	TRBV28	14	.	TRBJ1-1	CASSFSLGATEAFF	TGTGCCAGCAGTTTTTCTTTGGGGGCAACTGAAGCTTTCTTT
.	TRBV19	14	.	TRBJ2-1	CASSIGQSGHEQFF	TGTGCCAGTAGTATAGGACAGTCTGGTCATGAGCAGTTCTTC